This T cell receptor beta chain derives from a study of cytomegalovirus exposure and HLA in healthy donors. The PCR contained 60 Vbeta and 13 Jbeta primers. Data came from immunoSEQ multiplex PCR; TCRdb stores just in-frame clones and leaves some out. The sample carries about 150,000 clones, about four fifths recorded once. Trimming took 1 base from V and 3 from J, leaving 6 bases between them. Germline assignment: CDR1 SGHDN and CDR2 FVKESK. The CDR3 sequence is 13 residues long. Only a few counts were recorded for this clone. Sequenced sample: PBMCs. This rearrangement joins TRBV14 to TRBJ1-2, with D unresolved. This sequence originates from a man between 25 and 39 years old in good health and CMV-seropositive. CDR3 bases: TGTGCCAGCAGCCAAGCCACAGACTATGGCTACACCTTC. It yields the protein CASSQATDYGYTF.